The 20 T cell receptor beta chains presented below share a single source sample, sequenced in a study of CD8 T cells in ankylosing spondylitis (dated by TCRdb to 2016 to 2017). Broader findings and caveats from the paper: Blood from ankylosing spondylitis patients appeared to be characterized by a TCR beta motif composed of several highly homologous amino acid variants.

Their antigens are not known. The receptor library was made with 5' RACE. Sequencer: Illumina HiSeq 2500. TCRdb reanalyzed the raw reads on its own, using fastp at Q25 for trimming and MiXCR for clone calling, and kept in-frame beta chains. Every CDR3 protein is listed once, alongside the most common genes and DNA of its rows. The sample table records 800,000 to 900,000 distinct CDR3 sequences; over 9.5% of these occur just once. Of the sample, approximately 0.5% is held by the ten largest clones. Sample: blood, either unsorted or a sorted T cell fraction (not recorded which). Receptors were obtained from a male donor with ankylosing spondylitis.

The chain links TRBV18 to TRBJ1-1; D gene uncertain. The germline V gene encodes CDR1 KGHSH and CDR2 LQKENI. CDR3 length equals 14 residues. Trimming shortened V by 6 bases and J by 3 bases, and 14 bases separated the two germline ends. The CDR3 coding sequence is TGTGCCAGCTCGCCCCCGGTAGGCTACACTGAAGCTTTCTTT. Translated: CASSPPVGYTEAFF.

This clonotype was seen only a few times. The V gene is TRBV3-1, the J gene TRBJ1-2, with no clear D. V lost 5 bases, J lost 6 bases, and 10 bases lay in between. Germline V gene lookup returns CDR1 LGHDT and CDR2 YNNKEL (reference sequence). CDR3 length: 12 residues. CDR3 sequence reads: CASSFQMDGYTF. CDR3 in DNA: TGTGCCAGCAGCTTCCAGATGGATGGCTACACCTTC.

This clonotype came up a few times. The chain carries TRBV14 and TRBJ2-1; TRBD2 is a possible D gene (5 bases). The germline V gene has CDR1 SGHDN and CDR2 FVKESK. The CDR3 is 17 amino acids. Trimming took off 4 bases at V and 0 bases at J, with 16 bases between the two ends. The CDR3 is CASSPAGAGSSYNEQFF. The CDR3 bases are TGTGCCAGCAGCCCGGCGGGCGCCGGTTCCTCCTACAATGAGCAGTTCTTC.

CDR3 nucleotide sequence: TGTGCCACCAGCGAAGGTCGTCAGCCCCAGCATTTT. It codes for CATSEGRQPQHF. The rearrangement uses TRBV15 and TRBJ1-5; D is ambiguous. This CDR3 has 12 amino acids. The V and J ends lost 5 bases and 6 bases respectively, with 8 bases between them. Germline values: CDR1 LNHNV, CDR2 YYDKDF (reference sequence).

This clonotype was detected a few times. The chain has TRBV2 and TRBJ2-7; TRBD2 matches 14 bases. Germline CDR1 and CDR2: SNHLY and FYNNEI. V lost 9 bases to trimming and J lost 3 bases; unmatched junction nucleotides: 1. This CDR3 is 13 amino acids long. In nucleotides, the CDR3 is TGTGCCAGAGGGACTAGCGGGAGCTACGAGCAGTACTTC. Amino acid sequence: CARGTSGSYEQYF.

There are a few counts of this clonotype. This chain links TRBV5-1 with TRBJ1-4; D perhaps matches TRBD1 (6 bases). Deletions cut 4 bases from V and 8 bases from J, with 15 bases between. Germline V lookup: CDR1 SGHRS, CDR2 YFSETQ. The CDR3 has 14 amino acids. CDR3 sequence (DNA): TGCGCCAGCAGCCCTGGGACATGGGGCGAAAAACTGTTTTTT. This encodes CASSPGTWGEKLFF. Full variable domain (remainder filled in from reference TRBV5-1 and TRBJ1-4): KAGVTQTPRYLIKTRGQQVTLSCSPISGHRSVSWYQQTPGQGLQFLFEYFSETQRNKGNFPGRFSGRQFSNSRSEMNVSTLELGDSALYLCASSPGTWGEKLFFGSGTQLSVL.

CDR3 region: CASRPPGLADPYNEQFF. As DNA, the CDR3 is TGTGCCAGCAGGCCTCCGGGACTAGCGGATCCCTACAATGAGCAGTTCTTC. The chain recombines TRBV28 with TRBJ2-1; 11 bases fit TRBD2. J lost 2 bases, V lost 6 bases, and 9 bases had no gene match. This CDR3 region has 17 residues. CDR1 is MDHEN, CDR2 SYDVKM, per germline.

The chain is built from TRBV4-3 and TRBJ2-7, with D perhaps matching TRBD1 or TRBD2 (5 bases each). V was pared by 0 bases and J by 1 base, with 13 bases between. CDR3 length equals 16 residues. Germline CDR1 LGHNA, CDR2 YSLEER. The CDR3 sequence: CASSQDWRAGSYEQYF. The CDR3 DNA reads as TGCGCCAGCAGCCAAGATTGGCGGGCAGGGTCCTACGAGCAGTACTTC.

This clonotype was seen more than once but under ten times. The chain is built from TRBV12-2 and TRBJ2-7; the D segment call TRBD2 is taken from the table without a DNA check. TRBV12-2 is a pseudogene locus. There are 15 residues in the CDR3. The CDR3 DNA sequence: TGTGCAAGTCGCCGCGGGGACTTAAGCTCCTACGAGCAGTACTTC. Encoded protein: CASRRGDLSSYEQYF.

This chain uses TRBV10-3 with TRBJ2-1; D perhaps matches TRBD2 (6 bases). In germline, CDR1 is ENHRY, CDR2 SYGVKD. There are 14 residues in the CDR3. V lost 7 bases to trimming and J lost 6 bases, with 16 bases between them. The CDR3 protein is CAINQAGPPNEQFF. The CDR3 bases are TGTGCCATCAATCAGGCGGGACCTCCCAATGAGCAGTTCTTC.

This chain links TRBV10-3 with TRBJ1-1; D unclear. V was clipped by 2 bases and J by 0 bases, with 7 bases between them. Looked up from germline, CDR1 is ENHRY and CDR2 is SYGVKD. The CDR3 covers 14 residues. The CDR3 loop reads CAISEVSVNTEAFF. Written as DNA, the CDR3 is TGTGCCATCAGTGAGGTGTCGGTGAACACTGAAGCTTTCTTT.

This clonotype was counted a few times. The chain combines TRBV2 with TRBJ1-1; 9 bases are a match to TRBD1. Germline assignment: CDR1 SNHLY and CDR2 FYNNEI. V trimming: 6 bases; J trimming: 3 bases; junction bases outside the gene matches: 8. The CDR3 loop spans 15 amino acids. The CDR3 loop reads CASRTRQGEYTEAFF. CDR3 DNA sequence: TGTGCCAGCAGGACACGACAGGGGGAGTACACTGAAGCTTTCTTT.

This chain uses TRBV6-5 with TRBJ2-1; D unresolved. This CDR3 contains 13 residues. Trimming took 2 bases from V and 4 from J, leaving 6 bases between them. Germline V gene data show CDR1 as MNHEY and CDR2 as SVGAGI. The CDR3 DNA reads as TGTGCCAGCAGTTACCGGCGGTACAATGAGCAGTTCTTC. Protein: CASSYRRYNEQFF.

This clonotype was observed a few times. The rearrangement links TRBV29-1 to TRBJ2-1, with D hard to call. This CDR3 is 15 amino acids long. V dropped 4 bases and J dropped 0 bases, with 13 bases sitting between them. Germline CDR1 SQVTM, CDR2 ANQGSEA. Here the CDR3 reads CSVVRASYSYNEQFF. The CDR3 nucleotides read TGCAGCGTTGTACGAGCTTCGTACTCCTACAATGAGCAGTTCTTC.

The chain links TRBV20-1 to TRBJ2-7, with 8 bases aligning to TRBD1. CDR3 length equals 15 residues. Germline assignment: CDR1 DFQATT and CDR2 SNEGSKA (reference sequence). The junction had 11 bases not matched to a gene; V was cut back by 2 bases and J by 5 bases. CDR3 nucleotide sequence: TGCAGTGCTAGATGGACCGGACAGGGATTCAACGAGCAGTACTTC. Residues: CSARWTGQGFNEQYF.

The chain uses TRBV18 and TRBJ1-3; unclear D gene. CDR1 KGHSH and CDR2 LQKENI come from the germline V gene. V shed 5 bases and J shed 4 bases, with 18 bases lying between them. CDR3 length: 16 amino acids. CDR3 amino acids: CASSALPTGRGNTIYF. DNA for the CDR3: TGTGCCAGCTCAGCCTTACCGACCGGGAGGGGAAACACCATATATTTT.

This clonotype was counted a few times. This rearrangement joins TRBV5-1 to TRBJ2-3; no reliable D call. From germline, CDR1 is SGHRS and CDR2 YFSETQ. The CDR3 is made up of 14 amino acids. Trimming pared 7 bases from V and 1 base from J, leaving 13 bases between. CDR3 residues: CASSIFMGTDTQYF. The CDR3 DNA sequence: TGCGCCAGCTCCATTTTCATGGGCACAGATACGCAGTATTTT.

The chain carries TRBV29-1 and TRBJ1-2; possible D gene TRBD1, 6 bases. The CDR3 covers 16 residues. Per germline, CDR1 SQVTM and CDR2 ANQGSEA. The V gene lost 5 bases and the J gene lost 2 bases, with 21 bases spanning the gap. The CDR3 spells CSVSRPGEEMNYGYTF. The DNA for the CDR3 is TGCAGCGTTAGTCGGCCAGGGGAAGAGATGAACTATGGCTACACCTTC.

This clonotype was detected ten times or more. The chain has TRBV4-2 and TRBJ1-4; weak D call: TRBD1 (5 bases). Trimming shortened V by 1 base and J by 7 bases, and 16 bases separated the two germline ends. Germline V CDR1 and CDR2: LGHNA, YNFKEQ. CDR3 length: 16 amino acids. CDR3 DNA: TGTGCCAGCAGCCAAGCTCGGCGGCAGGGTGGTGAAAAACTGTTTTTT. The encoded protein is CASSQARRQGGEKLFF.

Only a few counts were recorded for this clonotype. The chain employs TRBV6-2 or TRBV6-3 and TRBJ2-2, with D hard to call. The germline V and J ends were trimmed by 6 bases and 3 bases, with 11 bases remaining between them. Germline V lookup: CDR1 MNHEY, CDR2 SVGEGT. The CDR3 is 14 amino acids. CDR3 protein: CASRQTRYTGELFF. The CDR3 bases are TGTGCCAGCAGACAGACACGTTACACCGGGGAGCTGTTTTTT.